The TCR beta chain under discussion was sequenced for a study of blood T cell repertoires in COVID-19. The overall study: The study drew acute and convalescent COVID-19 samples from the United States, Italy and Spain. PBMCs, B-cell-depleted T cells, or T cells were the source of the cDNA or gDNA that made up the material.

Trimming left V 5 bases short and J 5 bases short, with 18 bases between. The CDR3 extends over 14 amino acids. Per germline, CDR1 SQVTM and CDR2 ANQGSEA. In the study's own analysis: Amplification of reference gene primers was used by the study to estimate nucleated cell counts. Clones were sequenced by immunoSEQ multiplex PCR, and TCRdb holds only the in-frame ones, with some missing. Clonal size and the V and J genes are those of that table, whereas D and trimming came from the DNA. Of around 340,000 clones in the sample, 83% are singletons; the top ten hold approximately 3%. Sequencing input: peripheral blood. The J gene is TRBJ2-5, the V gene TRBV29-1; D ambiguous. This TCR derives from a young man with active or convalescent COVID-19. The DNA for the CDR3 is TGCAGCGTTCCCGGTCCTCAAAAACTGGAGACCCAGTACTTC. It codes for CSVPGPQKLETQYF.